This T cell receptor (beta chain) was profiled in a study of blood T cells in healthy people across ages. Through a sample-barcoded 5' primer and a J-beta primer mix, a second PCR was run for roughly 6 to 12 cycles. Each of the samples gave a minimum of 3 million paired-end reads that contained CDR3. TCRdb re-called the 5' RACE reads with MiXCR, one entry per CDR3 protein. The table has almost 1 million distinct CDR3 sequences, just over 50% seen once. The germline V gene has CDR1 ENHRY and CDR2 SYGVKD. CDR3 length: 14 amino acids. V shed 4 bases, J shed 5 bases, and the junction held 5 bases outside the gene matches. To note about this clonotype: Its target is not known.

Study results and caveats: Researchers said unsorted PBMCs prevented a conclusive naive versus antigen-experienced comparison. Observed TCR beta diversity per million T cells went down as age went up. This fall followed a roughly linear course with age.

The donors, all healthy, were Caucasians living in Russia, aged roughly 6 to 100. The sample taken for sequencing was blood. The receptor was derived from a woman aged 60-75 years in good health. The chain joins TRBV10-3 to TRBJ2-1; 7 bases agree with TRBD2. This CDR3 reads CAISGERDHNEQFF. CDR3 coding DNA: TGTGCCATCAGTGGAGAGCGGGACCACAATGAGCAGTTCTTC.